The 14 T cell receptor beta chains below come from one sample, sequenced in a study of blood T cells in healthy people across ages. A second PCR of about 6 to 12 cycles used a sample-barcoded 5' primer and a J-beta primer mix. One entry per CDR3 protein results from TCRdb running MiXCR on the 5' RACE reads. The data contain approximately 600,000 distinct CDR3 sequences, about 53% of them singletons. The sample taken for sequencing was blood. These receptors originate from a man between 60 and 75 years old in good health.

The CDR3 DNA is TGCGCCAGCAGCTTGGGGTCGGGGGCTAGCACAGATACGCAGTATTTT. Encoded protein: CASSLGSGASTDTQYF. The chain employs TRBV5-1 and TRBJ2-3; possibly TRBD1 or TRBD2 for D (6 bases each). The CDR3 sequence is 16 residues long. Germline V gene sequence: CDR1 SGHRS, CDR2 YFSETQ. V was shortened by 0 bases and J by 0 bases, with 11 bases between the two germline ends.

The CDR3 spells CSATGQGAAETQYF. The DNA of the CDR3 is TGCAGTGCAACGGGACAGGGGGCAGCGGAGACCCAGTACTTC. V gene TRBV20-1 combines with J gene TRBJ2-5, with 12 bases matching TRBD1. V lost 6 bases and J lost 5; bases outside the gene matches: 7. CDR3 length: 14 residues. Germline lookup yields CDR1 DFQATT and CDR2 SNEGSKA (reference sequence).

The chain links TRBV10-3 to TRBJ1-2; D is uncertain. The V and J ends lost 6 bases and 3 bases respectively, with 14 bases between them. Germline CDR1 and CDR2: ENHRY and SYGVKD. The CDR3 is 14 amino acids. In DNA, the CDR3 is TGTGCCATCAGCCCAGAGGCCAGCGACTATGGCTACACCTTC. Its translation: CAISPEASDYGYTF.

Regarding this clonotype: A read error may produce the germline difference seen at one junction end. This chain connects TRBV28 to TRBJ2-3; D unresolved. Germline CDR1 reads MDHEN; CDR2 reads SYDVKM. This CDR3 is built from 11 residues. The CDR3 spells CVSSLDYTQYF. For the CDR3, the DNA is TGTGTCAGCAGTTTGGATTATACGCAGTATTTT.

The rearrangement links TRBV12-3 or TRBV12-4 to TRBJ2-7; D perhaps matches TRBD1 (6 bases). V was clipped by 7 bases and J by 3 bases, with 16 bases between them. The CDR3 length is 14 residues. In DNA, the CDR3 is TGTGCCAGCACCAAGGCTGAACAGGGCTACGAGCAGTACTTC. It yields the protein CASTKAEQGYEQYF.

The rearrangement joins TRBV7-2 to TRBJ2-1, with D hard to call. V lost 4 bases and J 14 bases, leaving 21 bases between the germline ends. The CDR3 loop spans 14 amino acids. In germline, CDR1 is SGHTA, CDR2 FQGNSA. CDR3 DNA: TGTGCCAGCAGCTACCTAAGGACGTCACCTTTGGAGTTCTTC. Translation gives CASSYLRTSPLEFF. The complete variable domain, with remaining parts taken from reference TRBV7-2 and TRBJ2-1, reads GAGVSQSPSNKVTEKGKDVELRCDPISGHTALYWYRQSLGQGLEFLIYFQGNSAPDKSGLPSDRFSAERTGGSVSTLTIQRTQQEDSAVYLCASSYLRTSPLEFFGPGTRLTVL.

This chain uses TRBV2 with TRBJ2-1; 9 bases line up with TRBD2. The CDR3 is 15 residues long. V lost 6 bases and J lost 4; bases outside the gene matches: 7. The germline gives CDR1 SNHLY, CDR2 FYNNEI. The CDR3 spells CASSPRSGGYNEQFF. CDR3 DNA: TGTGCCAGCAGCCCCAGGAGCGGGGGGTACAATGAGCAGTTCTTC.

This rearrangement joins TRBV28 to TRBJ2-1; no firm D call. This CDR3 spans 13 amino acids. Trimming stripped 5 bases from V and 15 bases from J, with 20 bases between. The germline V gene has CDR1 MDHEN and CDR2 SYDVKM. The CDR3 DNA sequence: TGTGCCAGCAGTCTCACCCAGCCGGGCCATTGGTTCTTC. Encoded protein: CASSLTQPGHWFF.

This clonotype was seen only once. V is TRBV11-3 and J is TRBJ2-1; D is unclear. Trimming left V 1 base short and J 10 bases short, with 14 bases between. The CDR3 length is 14 residues. Germline CDR1 SGHNT, CDR2 YENEEA. The CDR3, as DNA: TGTGCCAGCAGCTTAGGCGGAACCAATAGAGAGCAGTTCTTC. It specifies CASSLGGTNREQFF. The entire variable domain, with the rest obtained from reference TRBV11-3 and TRBJ2-1, is as follows: EAGVVQSPRYKIIEKKQPVAFWCNPISGHNTLYWYLQNLGQGPELLIRYENEEAVDDSQLPKDRFSAERLKGVDSTLKIQPAELGDSAVYLCASSLGGTNREQFFGPGTRLTVL.

This clonotype was seen more than once but under ten times. This chain uses TRBV6-1 with TRBJ2-5; 9 nucleotides match TRBD1. The CDR3 sequence is 14 residues long. CDR1 and CDR2 (germline): MNHNS, SASEGT. V lost 6 bases and J lost 5; bases outside the gene matches: 7. The CDR3 protein is CASRRDREFETQYF. The CDR3 nucleotides are TGTGCCAGCAGGCGGGACAGGGAATTTGAGACCCAGTACTTC.

The chain links TRBV6-1 to TRBJ2-1; 9 nucleotides match TRBD2. Germline CDR1 and CDR2: MNHNS and SASEGT. Trimming removed 7 bases from V and 5 bases from J; junction bases left unmatched: 15. The CDR3 spans 17 residues. The DNA of the CDR3 is TGTGCCAGCAATCTGGGAGGCGGGGGGGCCATGAACAATGAGCAGTTCTTC. Protein sequence: CASNLGGGGAMNNEQFF.

This clonotype was counted at least ten times. The chain is built from TRBV7-6 and TRBJ2-2; TRBD1 agrees at 9 bases. The CDR3 is made up of 16 amino acids. CDR1 is SGHVS, CDR2 FNYEAQ, per germline. V lost 5 bases, J lost 4 bases, and 8 bases stayed unmatched. The CDR3 reads CASSPRTGEVTGELFF. The CDR3 coding sequence is TGTGCCAGCAGCCCGCGGACAGGGGAGGTCACCGGGGAGCTGTTTTTT.

The chain combines TRBV20-1 with TRBJ2-7; 9 bases match TRBD1. Germline V gives CDR1 DFQATT, CDR2 SNEGSKA (reference sequence). The ends lost 5 bases at V and 3 bases at J; junction bases unmatched: 8. The CDR3 has 14 residues. The CDR3 bases are TGCAGTGCTCTAGCCCGGACAGGGGACTACGAGCAGTACTTC. Translation gives CSALARTGDYEQYF.

V gene TRBV20-1 combines with J gene TRBJ2-2; a possible D gene is TRBD2 (6 bases). CDR1 is DFQATT, CDR2 SNEGSKA, per germline (reference sequence). The CDR3 totals 14 residues. Trimming took off 5 bases at V and 3 bases at J, with 13 bases between the two ends. CDR3 sequence reads: CSARRDPYTGELFF. The CDR3 coding sequence is TGCAGTGCTCGGCGGGATCCTTACACCGGGGAGCTGTTTTTT.